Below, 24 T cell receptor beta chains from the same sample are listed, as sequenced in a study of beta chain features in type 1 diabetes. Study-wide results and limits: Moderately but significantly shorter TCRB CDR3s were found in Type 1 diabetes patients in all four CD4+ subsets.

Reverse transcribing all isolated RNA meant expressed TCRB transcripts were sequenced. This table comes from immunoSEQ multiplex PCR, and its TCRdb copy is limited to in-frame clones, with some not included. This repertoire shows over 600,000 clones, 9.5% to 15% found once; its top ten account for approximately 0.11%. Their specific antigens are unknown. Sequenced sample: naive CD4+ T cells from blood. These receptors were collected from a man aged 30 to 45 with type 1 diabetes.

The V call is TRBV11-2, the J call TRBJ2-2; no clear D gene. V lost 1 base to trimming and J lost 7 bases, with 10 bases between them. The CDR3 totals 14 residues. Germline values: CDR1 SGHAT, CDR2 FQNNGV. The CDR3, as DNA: TGTGCCAGCAGCTTAGGTGCCCTAGGCGGGGAGCTGTTTTTT. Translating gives CASSLGALGGELFF.

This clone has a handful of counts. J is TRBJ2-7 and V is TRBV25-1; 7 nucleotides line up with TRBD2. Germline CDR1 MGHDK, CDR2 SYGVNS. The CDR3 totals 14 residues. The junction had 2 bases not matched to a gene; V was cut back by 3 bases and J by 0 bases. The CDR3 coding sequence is TGTGCCAGCAGTGAGGGGGGGAGCTCCTACGAGCAGTACTTC. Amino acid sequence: CASSEGGSSYEQYF.

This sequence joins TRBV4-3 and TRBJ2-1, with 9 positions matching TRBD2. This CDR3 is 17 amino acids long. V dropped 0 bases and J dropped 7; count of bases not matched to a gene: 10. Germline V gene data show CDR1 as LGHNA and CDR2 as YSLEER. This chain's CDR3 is CASSQEVSGGVRNEQFF. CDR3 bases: TGCGCCAGCAGCCAAGAGGTTAGCGGGGGTGTAAGGAATGAGCAGTTCTTC.

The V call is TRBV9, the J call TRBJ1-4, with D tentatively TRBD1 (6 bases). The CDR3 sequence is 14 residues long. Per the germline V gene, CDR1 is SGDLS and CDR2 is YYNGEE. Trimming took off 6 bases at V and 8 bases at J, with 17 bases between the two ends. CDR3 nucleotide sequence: TGTGCCAGCACCCCGGGGGGCTCTTGGGAAAAACTGTTTTTT. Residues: CASTPGGSWEKLFF.

DNA of the CDR3: TGCGCCAGCAGCCAAGCCAGGAGGCAGCCCCAGCATTTT. Translation: CASSQARRQPQHF. The rearrangement uses TRBV4-3 and TRBJ1-5; D gene ambiguous. The CDR3 length is 13 residues. V lost 1 base to trimming and J lost 7 bases, with 8 bases between them. The germline V gene encodes CDR1 LGHNA and CDR2 YSLEER.

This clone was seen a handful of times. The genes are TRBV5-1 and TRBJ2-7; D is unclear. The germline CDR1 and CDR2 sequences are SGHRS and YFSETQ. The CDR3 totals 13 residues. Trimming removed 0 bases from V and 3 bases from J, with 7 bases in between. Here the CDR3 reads CASSLATDYEQYF. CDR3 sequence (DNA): TGCGCCAGCAGCTTGGCTACAGACTACGAGCAGTACTTC.

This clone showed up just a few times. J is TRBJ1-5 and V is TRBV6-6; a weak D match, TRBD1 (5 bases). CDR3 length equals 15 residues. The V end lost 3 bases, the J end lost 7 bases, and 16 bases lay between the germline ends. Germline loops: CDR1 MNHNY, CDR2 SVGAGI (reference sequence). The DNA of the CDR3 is TGTGCCAGCAGTTATGCTTCCGGGGCCATCCAGCCCCAGCATTTT. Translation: CASSYASGAIQPQHF.

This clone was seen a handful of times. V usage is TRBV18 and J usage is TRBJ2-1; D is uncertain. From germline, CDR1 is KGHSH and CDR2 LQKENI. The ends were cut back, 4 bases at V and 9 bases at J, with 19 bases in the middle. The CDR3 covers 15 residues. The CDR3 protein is CASSHRQIRGSEQFF. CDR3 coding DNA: TGTGCCAGCTCACATAGGCAGATCCGTGGGTCTGAGCAGTTCTTC.

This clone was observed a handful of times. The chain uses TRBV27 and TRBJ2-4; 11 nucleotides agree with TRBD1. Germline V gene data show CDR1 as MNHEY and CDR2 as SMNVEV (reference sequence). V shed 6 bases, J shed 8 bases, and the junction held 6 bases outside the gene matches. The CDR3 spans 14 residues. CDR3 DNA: TGTGCCAGCAGCTCCGGGACAGGGGGACACATTCAGTACTTC. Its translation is CASSSGTGGHIQYF.

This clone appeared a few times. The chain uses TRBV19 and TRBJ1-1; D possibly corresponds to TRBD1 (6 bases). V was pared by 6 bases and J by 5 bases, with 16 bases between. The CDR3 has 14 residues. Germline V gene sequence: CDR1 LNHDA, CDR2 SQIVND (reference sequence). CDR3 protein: CASSLGALETEAFF. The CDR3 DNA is TGTGCCAGTAGCTTGGGGGCCTTGGAGACTGAAGCTTTCTTT.

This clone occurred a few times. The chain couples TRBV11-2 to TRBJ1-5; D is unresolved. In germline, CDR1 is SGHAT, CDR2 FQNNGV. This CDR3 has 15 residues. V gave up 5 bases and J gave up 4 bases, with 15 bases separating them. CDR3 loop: CASSLDRVPNQPQHF. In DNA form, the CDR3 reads TGTGCCAGCAGCCTCGACCGGGTACCGAATCAGCCCCAGCATTTT.

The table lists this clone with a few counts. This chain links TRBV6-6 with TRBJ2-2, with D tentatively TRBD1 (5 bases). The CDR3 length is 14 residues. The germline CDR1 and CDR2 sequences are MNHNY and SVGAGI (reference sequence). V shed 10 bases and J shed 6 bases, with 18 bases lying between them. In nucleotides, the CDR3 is TGTGCCACCTTACCAGCAGGGTTCCCCGGGGAGCTGTTTTTT. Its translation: CATLPAGFPGELFF.

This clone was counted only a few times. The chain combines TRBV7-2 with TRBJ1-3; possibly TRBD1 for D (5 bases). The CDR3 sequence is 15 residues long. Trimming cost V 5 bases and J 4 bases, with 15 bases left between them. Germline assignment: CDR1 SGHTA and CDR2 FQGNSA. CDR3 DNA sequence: TGTGCCAGCAGCCCGGCCGCGACAGCCGGAAACACCATATATTTT. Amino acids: CASSPAATAGNTIYF.

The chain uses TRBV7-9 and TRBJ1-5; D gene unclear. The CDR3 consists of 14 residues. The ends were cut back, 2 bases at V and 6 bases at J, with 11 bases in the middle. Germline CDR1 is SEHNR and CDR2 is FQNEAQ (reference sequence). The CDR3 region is CASSLLEGPQPQHF. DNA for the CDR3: TGTGCCAGCAGCTTATTAGAAGGGCCTCAGCCCCAGCATTTT.

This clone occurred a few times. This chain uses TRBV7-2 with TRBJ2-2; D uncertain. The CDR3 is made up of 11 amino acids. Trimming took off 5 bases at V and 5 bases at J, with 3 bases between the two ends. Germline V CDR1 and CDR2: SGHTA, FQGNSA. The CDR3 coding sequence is TGTGCCAGCAGCCCTACCGGGGAGCTGTTTTTT. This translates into CASSPTGELFF.

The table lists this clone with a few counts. Here the CDR3 reads CASSLFVTAVQETQYF. The DNA for the CDR3 is TGTGCCAGCAGCTTGTTCGTTACCGCCGTACAAGAGACCCAGTACTTC. The rearrangement joins TRBV7-9 to TRBJ2-5; D unclear. Trimming removed 3 bases from V and 2 bases from J, with 16 bases in between. Germline CDR1 and CDR2: SEHNR and FQNEAQ (reference sequence). The CDR3 has 16 amino acids.

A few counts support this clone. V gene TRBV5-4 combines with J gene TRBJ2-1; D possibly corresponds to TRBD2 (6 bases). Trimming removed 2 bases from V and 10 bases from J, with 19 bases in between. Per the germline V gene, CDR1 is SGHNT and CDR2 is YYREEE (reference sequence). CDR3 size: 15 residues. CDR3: CASSFIDQTSGEQFF. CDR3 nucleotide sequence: TGTGCCAGCAGCTTTATAGACCAGACTAGTGGGGAGCAGTTCTTC.

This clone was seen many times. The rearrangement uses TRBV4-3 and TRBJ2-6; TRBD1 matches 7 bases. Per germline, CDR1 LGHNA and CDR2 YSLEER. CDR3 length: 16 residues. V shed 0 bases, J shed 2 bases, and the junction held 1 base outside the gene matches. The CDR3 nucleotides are TGCGCCAGCAGCCAAGAAACAGGGGCTGGGGCCAACGTCCTGACTTTC. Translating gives CASSQETGAGANVLTF.

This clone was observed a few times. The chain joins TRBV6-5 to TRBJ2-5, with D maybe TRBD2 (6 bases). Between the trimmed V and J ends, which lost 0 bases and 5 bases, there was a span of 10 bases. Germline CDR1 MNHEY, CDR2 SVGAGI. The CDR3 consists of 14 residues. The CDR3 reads CASSYSEGTETQYF. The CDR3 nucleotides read TGTGCCAGCAGTTACTCGGAGGGTACGGAGACCCAGTACTTC.

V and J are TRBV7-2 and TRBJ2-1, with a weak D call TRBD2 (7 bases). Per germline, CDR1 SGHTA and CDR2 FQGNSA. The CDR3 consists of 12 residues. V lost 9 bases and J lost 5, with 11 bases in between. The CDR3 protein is CASQGRDNEQFF. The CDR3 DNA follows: TGTGCCAGTCAGGGGAGGGACAATGAGCAGTTCTTC.

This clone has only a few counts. The CDR3: CASRAGGTDTQYF. The CDR3, as DNA: TGTGCCAGCAGAGCGGGGGGTACAGATACGCAGTATTTT. This rearrangement joins TRBV6-5 to TRBJ2-3; 9 nucleotides line up with TRBD2. V dropped 6 bases and J dropped 3; count of bases not matched to a gene: 1. CDR1 is MNHEY and CDR2 is SVGAGI in the germline V gene. There are 13 residues in the CDR3.

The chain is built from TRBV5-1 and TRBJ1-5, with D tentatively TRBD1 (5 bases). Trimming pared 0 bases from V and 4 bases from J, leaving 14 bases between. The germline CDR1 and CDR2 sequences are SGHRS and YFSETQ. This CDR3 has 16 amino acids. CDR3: CASSLAVVRGNQPQHF. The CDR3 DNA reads TGCGCCAGCAGCTTGGCCGTGGTTCGGGGGAATCAGCCCCAGCATTTT.

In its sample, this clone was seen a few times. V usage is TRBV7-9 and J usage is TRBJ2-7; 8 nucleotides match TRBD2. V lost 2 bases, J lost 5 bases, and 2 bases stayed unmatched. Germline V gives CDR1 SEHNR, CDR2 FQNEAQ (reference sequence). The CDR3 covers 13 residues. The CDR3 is CASSLIAGNEQYF. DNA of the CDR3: TGTGCCAGCAGCTTAATAGCGGGGAACGAGCAGTACTTC.

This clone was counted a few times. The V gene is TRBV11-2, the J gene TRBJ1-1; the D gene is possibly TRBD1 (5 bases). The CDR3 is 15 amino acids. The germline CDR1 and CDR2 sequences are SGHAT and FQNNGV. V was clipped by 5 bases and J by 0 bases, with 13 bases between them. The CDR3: CASSLSTVLNTEAFF. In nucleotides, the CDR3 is TGTGCCAGCAGCCTTTCGACAGTTTTGAACACTGAAGCTTTCTTT.